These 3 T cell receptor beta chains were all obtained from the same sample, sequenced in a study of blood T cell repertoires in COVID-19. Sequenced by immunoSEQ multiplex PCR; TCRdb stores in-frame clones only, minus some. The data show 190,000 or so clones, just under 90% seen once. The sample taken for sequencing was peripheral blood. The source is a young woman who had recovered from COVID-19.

The DNA for the CDR3 is TGTGCCAGCAGGTCCGGGGGAGTGTCGAATCAGCCCCAGCATTTT. Its protein is CASRSGGVSNQPQHF. This chain joins TRBV5-6 and TRBJ1-5; tentatively, D is TRBD1 (5 bases). This CDR3 is 15 amino acids long. CDR1 is SGHDT, CDR2 YYEEEE, per germline. V was clipped by 5 bases and J by 4 bases, with 16 bases between them.

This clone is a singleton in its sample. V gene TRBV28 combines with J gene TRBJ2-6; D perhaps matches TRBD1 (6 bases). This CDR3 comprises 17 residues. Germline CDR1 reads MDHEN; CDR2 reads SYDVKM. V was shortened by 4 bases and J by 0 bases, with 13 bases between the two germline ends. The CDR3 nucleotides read TGTGCCAGCAGTTCACTTAGGGGGTCCTCTGGGGCCAACGTCCTGACTTTC. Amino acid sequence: CASSSLRGSSGANVLTF.

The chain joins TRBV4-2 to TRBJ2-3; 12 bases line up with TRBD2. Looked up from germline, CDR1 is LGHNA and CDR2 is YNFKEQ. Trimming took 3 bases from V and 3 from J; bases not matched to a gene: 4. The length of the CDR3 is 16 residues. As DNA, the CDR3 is TGTGCCAGCAGCCACGCACTAGCGGGAGGAACAGATACGCAGTATTTT. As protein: CASSHALAGGTDTQYF.